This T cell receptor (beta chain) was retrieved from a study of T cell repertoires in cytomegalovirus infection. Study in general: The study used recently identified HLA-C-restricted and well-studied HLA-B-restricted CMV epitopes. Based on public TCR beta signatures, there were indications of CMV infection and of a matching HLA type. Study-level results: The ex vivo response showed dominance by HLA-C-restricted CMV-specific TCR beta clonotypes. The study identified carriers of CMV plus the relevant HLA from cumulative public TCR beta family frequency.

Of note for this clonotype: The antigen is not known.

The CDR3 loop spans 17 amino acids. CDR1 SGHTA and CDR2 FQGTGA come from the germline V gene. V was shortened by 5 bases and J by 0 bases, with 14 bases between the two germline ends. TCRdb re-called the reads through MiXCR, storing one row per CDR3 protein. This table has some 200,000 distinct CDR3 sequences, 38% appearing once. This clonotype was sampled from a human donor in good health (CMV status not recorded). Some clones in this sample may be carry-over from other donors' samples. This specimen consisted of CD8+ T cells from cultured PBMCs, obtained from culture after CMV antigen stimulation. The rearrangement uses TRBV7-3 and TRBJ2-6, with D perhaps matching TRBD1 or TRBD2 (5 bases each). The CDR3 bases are TGTGCCAGCAGCCGAACGGGACGGGTCTCTGGGGCCAACGTCCTGACTTTC. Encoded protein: CASSRTGRVSGANVLTF.